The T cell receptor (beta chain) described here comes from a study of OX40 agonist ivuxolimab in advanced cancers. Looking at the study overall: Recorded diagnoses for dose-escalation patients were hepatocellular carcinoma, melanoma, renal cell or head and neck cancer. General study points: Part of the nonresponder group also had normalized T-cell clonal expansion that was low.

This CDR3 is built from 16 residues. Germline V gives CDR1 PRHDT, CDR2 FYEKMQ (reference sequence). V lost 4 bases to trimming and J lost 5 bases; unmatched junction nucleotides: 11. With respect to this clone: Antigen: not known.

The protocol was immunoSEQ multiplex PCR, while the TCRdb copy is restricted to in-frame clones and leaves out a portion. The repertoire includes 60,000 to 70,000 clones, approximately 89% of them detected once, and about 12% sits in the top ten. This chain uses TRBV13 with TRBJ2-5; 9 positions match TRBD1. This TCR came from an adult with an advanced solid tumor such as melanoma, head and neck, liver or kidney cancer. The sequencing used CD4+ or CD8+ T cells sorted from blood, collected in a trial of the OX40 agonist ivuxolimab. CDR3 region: CASSSPGQGISETQYF. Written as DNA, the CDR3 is TGTGCCAGCAGCTCTCCGGGACAGGGAATATCTGAGACCCAGTACTTC.